Below, one T cell receptor (beta chain) is given with its context. The sample originates from a study of blood T cell repertoires in COVID-19. Germline values: CDR1 SNHLY, CDR2 FYNNEI. The CDR3 extends over 13 amino acids. The trim removed 11 bases at V and 4 bases at J, leaving 8 bases unmatched. Clones were read by immunoSEQ multiplex PCR, and TCRdb kept only the in-frame ones, dropping some. This table has roughly 350,000 clones, 70% to 90% appearing once. The sample was peripheral blood. The chain joins TRBV2 to TRBJ2-7; 10 positions agree with TRBD2. The TCR was taken from a woman aged 25 to 39 with COVID-19, enrolled during active disease. The CDR3 spells CAGAGGLGYEQYF. CDR3 nucleotide sequence: TGTGCCGGAGCGGGAGGGCTCGGTTACGAGCAGTACTTC.